These T cell receptor beta chains were read from a single sample in a study of blood T cell repertoires in COVID-19. Sequencing used immunoSEQ multiplex PCR; TCRdb keeps in-frame clones, though not all of them. The sample records 650,000 to 800,000 clones, 75% to 90% being singletons. Sequences were obtained from peripheral blood. The receptors come from a woman in her late teens or twenties with acute or convalescent COVID-19. CDR3s include the opening cysteine and the closing phenylalanine or tryptophan. The D gene is left open where the match is weak. The size field is filled for only some rows; it gives once, few, many or a size class.

v_call: TRBV7-2
clone_size: NA
j_call: TRBJ2-5
cdr3_length: 18
d_call: TRBD1
cdr3_nt: TGTGCCAGCAGCCTAGAGTGGGGGACAGGTCATTTTGAAGAGACCCAGTACTTC
cdr3_aa: CASSLEWGTGHFEETQYF

v_call: TRBV9
clone_size: NA
j_call: TRBJ2-7
cdr3_length: 16
d_call: TRBD2
cdr3_nt: TGTGCCAGCAGCGTAGGGCTAGCGGGGGGTGCCTACGAGCAGTACTTC
cdr3_aa: CASSVGLAGGAYEQYF

v_call: TRBV9
clone_size: once
j_call: TRBJ1-5
cdr3_length: 13
d_call: NA
cdr3_nt: TGTGCCAGCAGCGCTGGGCCAGGGCAGCCCCAGCATTTT
cdr3_aa: CASSAGPGQPQHF

v_call: TRBV18
clone_size: NA
j_call: TRBJ2-7
cdr3_length: 12
d_call: NA
cdr3_nt: TGTGCCAGCTCCCGAGACAACTACGAGCAGTACTTC
cdr3_aa: CASSRDNYEQYF

v_call: TRBV28
clone_size: NA
j_call: TRBJ1-1
cdr3_length: 14
d_call: NA
cdr3_nt: TGTGCCAGCAGTCCGCTGAGTTCGAACACTGAAGCTTTCTTT
cdr3_aa: CASSPLSSNTEAFF

v_call: TRBV24-1
clone_size: NA
j_call: TRBJ1-4
cdr3_length: 15
d_call: NA
cdr3_nt: TGTGCCACCAGTGATCCTCAGGCGGGTCGAGGAAAACTGTTTTTT
cdr3_aa: CATSDPQAGRGKLFF

v_call: TRBV2
clone_size: NA
j_call: TRBJ1-5
cdr3_length: 14
d_call: NA
cdr3_nt: TGTGCCAGCAGTGAGGCGGGGGGCAATCAGCCCCAGCATTTT
cdr3_aa: CASSEAGGNQPQHF

v_call: TRBV15
clone_size: NA
j_call: TRBJ2-7
cdr3_length: 13
d_call: NA
cdr3_nt: TGTGCCACTGTGGACAAAGGTCACTACGAGCAGTACTTC
cdr3_aa: CATVDKGHYEQYF

v_call: TRBV5-1
clone_size: NA
j_call: TRBJ2-2
cdr3_length: 15
d_call: NA
cdr3_nt: TGCGCCAGCAGCCCCGGGACACCGAACACCGGGGAGCTGTTTTTT
cdr3_aa: CASSPGTPNTGELFF

v_call: TRBV7-4
clone_size: NA
j_call: TRBJ1-1
cdr3_length: 16
d_call: TRBD1
cdr3_nt: TGTGCCAGCAGCCAGCCGACAGGGGGCTATGGAACTGAAGCTTTCTTT
cdr3_aa: CASSQPTGGYGTEAFF

v_call: TRBV28
clone_size: NA
j_call: TRBJ2-7
cdr3_length: 14
d_call: NA
cdr3_nt: TGTGCCAGCAGTTCACACAGTGCTCCCTACGAGCAGTACTTC
cdr3_aa: CASSSHSAPYEQYF

v_call: TRBV5-1
clone_size: once
j_call: TRBJ1-4
cdr3_length: 15
d_call: NA
cdr3_nt: TGCGCCAGCAGCTTGGGGGCTTTTAGGGGCGAAAAACTGTTTTTT
cdr3_aa: CASSLGAFRGEKLFF

v_call: TRBV4-3
clone_size: NA
j_call: TRBJ1-1
cdr3_length: 12
d_call: NA
cdr3_nt: TGCGCCAGCAGCCAAGATCGACTTGAAGCTTTCTTT
cdr3_aa: CASSQDRLEAFF

v_call: TRBV5-1
clone_size: NA
j_call: TRBJ1-1
cdr3_length: 14
d_call: TRBD1
cdr3_nt: TGCGCCAGCAGCTTACAGGGGGCGCGCTCTGAAGCTTTCTTT
cdr3_aa: CASSLQGARSEAFF

v_call: TRBV29-1
clone_size: NA
j_call: TRBJ2-5
cdr3_length: 12
d_call: TRBD1
cdr3_nt: TGCAGCGTAGGGACAGACCAAGAGACCCAGTACTTC
cdr3_aa: CSVGTDQETQYF

v_call: TRBV7-2
clone_size: NA
j_call: TRBJ1-5
cdr3_length: 17
d_call: NA
cdr3_nt: TGTGCCAGCAGCTTTCAGGGGCGAGGGTATAGCAATCAGCCCCAGCATTTT
cdr3_aa: CASSFQGRGYSNQPQHF

v_call: TRBV24-1
clone_size: once
j_call: TRBJ2-3
cdr3_length: 13
d_call: TRBD2
cdr3_nt: TGTGCCACCGGGACTAGCCTCACAGATACGCAGTATTTT
cdr3_aa: CATGTSLTDTQYF

v_call: TRBV27
clone_size: NA
j_call: TRBJ1-1
cdr3_length: 13
d_call: TRBD1
cdr3_nt: TGTGCCAGCAGCCGGCGACAGGGCGCTGAAGCTTTCTTT
cdr3_aa: CASSRRQGAEAFF

v_call: TRBV18
clone_size: NA
j_call: TRBJ2-7
cdr3_length: 19
d_call: NA
cdr3_nt: TGTGCCAGCTCACCTCCGGGACCCGACCTTTGGGGGCTGAATTACGAGCAGTACTTC
cdr3_aa: CASSPPGPDLWGLNYEQYF

v_call: TRBV5-1
clone_size: NA
j_call: TRBJ1-2
cdr3_length: 12
d_call: TRBD1
cdr3_nt: TGCGCCAGCAGCGACAGGGAGTATGGCTACACCTTC
cdr3_aa: CASSDREYGYTF

v_call: TRBV25-1
clone_size: NA
j_call: TRBJ2-5
cdr3_length: 13
d_call: NA
cdr3_nt: TGTGCCAGCAGTGGGACAGAGCAAGAGACCCAGTACTTC
cdr3_aa: CASSGTEQETQYF

v_call: TRBV19
clone_size: once
j_call: TRBJ1-2
cdr3_length: 13
d_call: NA
cdr3_nt: TGTGCCAGTAGTTCTCACAGCAGCAATGGCTACACCTTC
cdr3_aa: CASSSHSSNGYTF

v_call: TRBV30
clone_size: NA
j_call: TRBJ1-1
cdr3_length: 13
d_call: NA
cdr3_nt: TGTGCCTGGAGGGCAGCGGCGAACACTGAAGCTTTCTTT
cdr3_aa: CAWRAAANTEAFF

v_call: TRBV19
clone_size: NA
j_call: TRBJ2-2
cdr3_length: 14
d_call: TRBD2
cdr3_nt: TGTGCCAGTAGTATAGATCGGGGGGCCGGGGAGCTGTTTTTT
cdr3_aa: CASSIDRGAGELFF

v_call: TRBV10-3
clone_size: NA
j_call: TRBJ1-5
cdr3_length: 13
d_call: NA
cdr3_nt: TGTGCCATCAGTGAGTCGCAGCGGCAGCCCCAGCATTTT
cdr3_aa: CAISESQRQPQHF

v_call: TRBV3-1/TRBV3-2
clone_size: NA
j_call: TRBJ2-1
cdr3_length: 12
d_call: NA
cdr3_nt: TGTGCCAGCAGCCAAGCTTACAATGAGCAGTTCTTC
cdr3_aa: CASSQAYNEQFF

v_call: TRBV12-3/TRBV12-4
clone_size: once
j_call: TRBJ1-4
cdr3_length: 11
d_call: NA
cdr3_nt: TGTGCCAGCAGTTTAGGCCGGGGGCTGTTTTTT
cdr3_aa: CASSLGRGLFF

v_call: TRBV28
clone_size: NA
j_call: TRBJ1-1
cdr3_length: 13
d_call: NA
cdr3_nt: TGTGCCAGCAGCGGGGGGGCGGACTATGAAGCTTTCTTT
cdr3_aa: CASSGGADYEAFF

v_call: TRBV7-2
clone_size: NA
j_call: TRBJ1-5
cdr3_length: 15
d_call: TRBD1
cdr3_nt: TGTGCCAGCAGATCCGGACAGGGTGTCAATCAGCCCCAGCATTTT
cdr3_aa: CASRSGQGVNQPQHF

v_call: TRBV7-2
clone_size: once
j_call: TRBJ1-5
cdr3_length: 15
d_call: NA
cdr3_nt: TGTGCCAGCAGCTTAGAAACAGGGAACAATCAGCCCCAGCATTTT
cdr3_aa: CASSLETGNNQPQHF

v_call: TRBV11-1
clone_size: NA
j_call: TRBJ2-7
cdr3_length: 15
d_call: NA
cdr3_nt: TGTGCCAGCAGCTTCGGTACAGGGACCTCCTACGAGCAGTACTTC
cdr3_aa: CASSFGTGTSYEQYF

v_call: TRBV30
clone_size: NA
j_call: TRBJ1-2
cdr3_length: 14
d_call: NA
cdr3_nt: TGTGCCTGGACGGGTGGCAGACGTCCCTATGGCTACACCTTC
cdr3_aa: CAWTGGRRPYGYTF

v_call: TRBV30
clone_size: NA
j_call: TRBJ1-1
cdr3_length: 16
d_call: NA
cdr3_nt: TGTGCCTGGAGTGTACTTCGACAGTTCATGAACACTGAAGCTTTCTTT
cdr3_aa: CAWSVLRQFMNTEAFF

v_call: TRBV21-1
clone_size: once
j_call: TRBJ1-2
cdr3_length: 16
d_call: NA
cdr3_nt: TGTGCCAGCAGCAAAGGTACAGGGGGTTGGGGCTATGGCTACACCTTC
cdr3_aa: CASSKGTGGWGYGYTF

v_call: TRBV12-3/TRBV12-4
clone_size: NA
j_call: TRBJ1-3
cdr3_length: 12
d_call: NA
cdr3_nt: TGTGCCAGCAGTTTATGGGGCAACACCATATATTTT
cdr3_aa: CASSLWGNTIYF

v_call: TRBV11-2
clone_size: NA
j_call: TRBJ2-5
cdr3_length: 14
d_call: TRBD1
cdr3_nt: TGTGCCAGCAGCCCAGGGACAGAGCAAGAGACCCAGTACTTC
cdr3_aa: CASSPGTEQETQYF

v_call: TRBV12-3/TRBV12-4
clone_size: NA
j_call: TRBJ2-7
cdr3_length: 12
d_call: NA
cdr3_nt: TGTGCCAGCAGCCTATCAGGTTACGAGCAGTACTTC
cdr3_aa: CASSLSGYEQYF

v_call: TRBV27
clone_size: once
j_call: TRBJ1-3
cdr3_length: 13
d_call: NA
cdr3_nt: TGTGCCAGCACGGGGGGAGCTGGAAACACCATATATTTT
cdr3_aa: CASTGGAGNTIYF

v_call: TRBV20-1
clone_size: NA
j_call: TRBJ1-2
cdr3_length: 11
d_call: NA
cdr3_nt: TGCAGTGCTCAGACAGTTAAAGGCTACACCTTC
cdr3_aa: CSAQTVKGYTF

v_call: TRBV29-1
clone_size: NA
j_call: TRBJ2-1
cdr3_length: 15
d_call: NA
cdr3_nt: TGCAGCGTTGAAGGTGGGACTCTAGCTGGTAATGAGCAGTTCTTC
cdr3_aa: CSVEGGTLAGNEQFF

v_call: TRBV6-5
clone_size: NA
j_call: TRBJ2-1
cdr3_length: 15
d_call: NA
cdr3_nt: TGTGCCAGCAGTTACACAGGGGGGGGGTACAATGAGCAGTTCTTC
cdr3_aa: CASSYTGGGYNEQFF

v_call: TRBV21-1
clone_size: NA
j_call: TRBJ2-5
cdr3_length: 20
d_call: NA
cdr3_nt: TGTGCCAGCAGCTCCCACACCGGGACTAGCGGGGGGGCCGAATCGGAGACCCAGTACTTC
cdr3_aa: CASSSHTGTSGGAESETQYF

v_call: TRBV29-1
clone_size: NA
j_call: TRBJ2-7
cdr3_length: 15
d_call: NA
cdr3_nt: TGCAGCGTTGAAGAAGAGGGCAGCCCCTTCTACGAGCAGTACTTC
cdr3_aa: CSVEEEGSPFYEQYF

v_call: TRBV2
clone_size: NA
j_call: TRBJ2-7
cdr3_length: 14
d_call: TRBD1
cdr3_nt: TGTGCCAGCATGCTTGGGACAGGGGTATACGAGCAGTACTTC
cdr3_aa: CASMLGTGVYEQYF

v_call: TRBV12-2
clone_size: NA
j_call: TRBJ2-5
cdr3_length: 15
d_call: NA
cdr3_nt: TGTGCAAGTCGCTTCTTTAAGGCAGGGGGAGAGACCCAGTACTTC
cdr3_aa: CASRFFKAGGETQYF

v_call: TRBV18
clone_size: NA
j_call: TRBJ1-2
cdr3_length: 14
d_call: NA
cdr3_nt: TGTGCCAGCTCACCAGCTACCCCTAACTATGGCTACACCTTC
cdr3_aa: CASSPATPNYGYTF

v_call: TRBV30
clone_size: few
j_call: TRBJ1-3
cdr3_length: 14
d_call: NA
cdr3_nt: TGTGCCTGGAGTCTTCCCCTGCGGAGAAACACCATATATTTT
cdr3_aa: CAWSLPLRRNTIYF

v_call: TRBV5-1
clone_size: NA
j_call: TRBJ1-1
cdr3_length: 14
d_call: NA
cdr3_nt: TGCGCCAGCACCCCGGGAAGAGGGGGGGCTGAAGCTTTCTTT
cdr3_aa: CASTPGRGGAEAFF

v_call: TRBV5-4
clone_size: NA
j_call: TRBJ1-2
cdr3_length: 13
d_call: NA
cdr3_nt: TGTGCCAGCAGCCGGACATTGAACTATGGCTACACCTTC
cdr3_aa: CASSRTLNYGYTF

v_call: TRBV19
clone_size: NA
j_call: TRBJ2-2
cdr3_length: 13
d_call: NA
cdr3_nt: TGTGCCAGTAGGCCGGCGAACACCGGGGAGCTGTTTTTT
cdr3_aa: CASRPANTGELFF

v_call: TRBV9
clone_size: NA
j_call: TRBJ1-2
cdr3_length: 19
d_call: NA
cdr3_nt: TGTGCCAGCAGCGTAGTGGAGGGGCGAAATCTGGGAGCTAACTATGGCTACACCTTC
cdr3_aa: CASSVVEGRNLGANYGYTF

v_call: TRBV6-9
clone_size: NA
j_call: TRBJ2-5
cdr3_length: 16
d_call: NA
cdr3_nt: TGTGCCAGCAGTTATCCGATTTTGGACAGCCAAGAGACCCAGTACTTC
cdr3_aa: CASSYPILDSQETQYF

v_call: TRBV4-1
clone_size: NA
j_call: TRBJ1-1
cdr3_length: 14
d_call: NA
cdr3_nt: TGCGCCAGCAGCCGTAGAGGTTCTAACAATGAAGCTTTCTTT
cdr3_aa: CASSRRGSNNEAFF

v_call: TRBV9
clone_size: once
j_call: TRBJ1-2
cdr3_length: 13
d_call: NA
cdr3_nt: TGTGCCAGCACACGGCTGGGCCCCTATGGCTACACCTTC
cdr3_aa: CASTRLGPYGYTF

v_call: TRBV5-1
clone_size: NA
j_call: TRBJ1-1
cdr3_length: 14
d_call: TRBD1
cdr3_nt: TGCGCCAGCAAATTCCAGGGGGCGGAAACTGAAGCTTTCTTT
cdr3_aa: CASKFQGAETEAFF

v_call: TRBV2
clone_size: NA
j_call: TRBJ2-2
cdr3_length: 13
d_call: TRBD1
cdr3_nt: TGTGCCAGCATGTGGACAGGGTCCGGGGAGCTGTTTTTT
cdr3_aa: CASMWTGSGELFF

v_call: TRBV6-5
clone_size: NA
j_call: TRBJ1-2
cdr3_length: 14
d_call: NA
cdr3_nt: TGTGCCAGCAGTTTTGAACAGGAGAACTATGGCTACACCTTC
cdr3_aa: CASSFEQENYGYTF

v_call: TRBV24-1
clone_size: NA
j_call: TRBJ1-2
cdr3_length: 13
d_call: TRBD1
cdr3_nt: TGTGCCACCAGTGCCCGGACAGGGGATGGCTACACCTTC
cdr3_aa: CATSARTGDGYTF

v_call: TRBV7-9
clone_size: few
j_call: TRBJ1-2
cdr3_length: 15
d_call: TRBD1
cdr3_nt: TGTGCCAGCATCCCTACACCAGGGGGTCGGGCCGGCTACACCTTC
cdr3_aa: CASIPTPGGRAGYTF

v_call: TRBV29-1
clone_size: few
j_call: TRBJ1-3
cdr3_length: 15
d_call: TRBD1
cdr3_nt: TGCAGCGGCCAGACAGGGGGCCTCCTAAGAAACACCATATATTTT
cdr3_aa: CSGQTGGLLRNTIYF